These 25 T cell receptor beta chains came from one sample sequenced in a study of blood T cell repertoires in COVID-19. Profiled with immunoSEQ multiplex PCR; TCRdb holds only in-frame clones, not every one. The data contain about half a million clones, approximately 85% of them seen just once; the ten biggest clones take up about 3%. Sequenced sample: peripheral blood. The source is a human donor in a cohort sampled during active COVID-19.

Only one count was recorded for this clone. The J gene is TRBJ1-1, the V gene TRBV5-1; D is unresolved. CDR3 length equals 14 residues. Germline V gene data show CDR1 as SGHRS and CDR2 as YFSETQ. V gave up 3 bases and J gave up 5 bases, with 14 bases separating them. This CDR3 reads CASSSGLGPTEAFF. The CDR3, as DNA: TGCGCCAGCAGCTCGGGGTTAGGGCCTACTGAAGCTTTCTTT.

In this sample, this clone turned up once. This chain connects TRBV9 to TRBJ2-2, with 8 bases that match TRBD2. Germline V gene data show CDR1 as SGDLS and CDR2 as YYNGEE. V lost 5 bases and J lost 5; bases outside the gene matches: 5. The CDR3 extends over 14 amino acids. In nucleotides, the CDR3 is TGTGCCAGCAGGGCGGGAGGACAAACCGGGGAGCTGTTTTTT. Its protein product is CASRAGGQTGELFF.

This clone has only one observation. V usage is TRBV6-6 and J usage is TRBJ2-7; possible D gene TRBD1, 6 bases. CDR3 size: 19 residues. The V end lost 6 bases, the J end lost 4 bases, and 31 bases lay between the germline ends. From germline, CDR1 is MNHNY and CDR2 SVGAGI (reference sequence). CDR3 DNA sequence: TGTGCCAGCAGCTACCGGGCCTACAGGGTCCACCCTGGGGCATACGAGCAGTACTTC. It yields the protein CASSYRAYRVHPGAYEQYF.

The chain couples TRBV3-1 (or the pseudogene TRBV3-2) to TRBJ2-1; 13 bases map to TRBD2. The length of the CDR3 is 15 residues. With V trimmed by 4 bases and J by 7 bases, 4 bases remained unmatched. The germline V gene encodes CDR1 LGHDT and CDR2 YNNKEL (reference sequence). The CDR3 loop is CASSPTSGRENEQFF. The CDR3 DNA sequence: TGTGCCAGCAGCCCTACTAGCGGGAGGGAAAATGAGCAGTTCTTC.

This rearrangement joins TRBV7-2 to TRBJ1-4; D gene uncertain. There are 15 residues in the CDR3. The germline CDR1 and CDR2 sequences are SGHTA and FQGNSA. The V gene lost 5 bases and the J gene lost 7 bases, with 17 bases spanning the gap. The CDR3 DNA follows: TGTGCCAGCAGCAACTTAAGAGGGAGGACTGAAAAACTGTTTTTT. Amino acids: CASSNLRGRTEKLFF.

The chain uses TRBV27 and TRBJ2-7; the D gene is possibly TRBD1 (6 bases). The V and J ends lost 4 bases and 4 bases respectively, with 14 bases between them. Per germline, CDR1 MNHEY and CDR2 SMNVEV (reference sequence). This CDR3 region has 14 residues. The CDR3 protein is CASSSTGSRYEQYF. Written as DNA, the CDR3 is TGTGCCAGCAGTTCAACAGGGTCGCGGTACGAGCAGTACTTC.

This CDR3 is CASSFRGLGANVLTF. DNA for the CDR3: TGTGCCAGCAGCTTCAGGGGGCTAGGGGCCAACGTCCTGACTTTC. The gene calls are TRBV5-8 and TRBJ2-6; 8 bases match TRBD1. Per germline, CDR1 SGHTS and CDR2 YDEGEE. This CDR3 region has 15 residues. The J segment lost 4 bases and the V segment lost 2 bases, leaving 2 bases of the junction unmatched.

The J gene is TRBJ1-4, the V gene TRBV19; possibly TRBD1 for D (5 bases). V was clipped by 7 bases and J by 10 bases, with 13 bases between them. CDR1 and CDR2 from the germline V gene are LNHDA and SQIVND (reference sequence). This CDR3 has 12 amino acids. In DNA, the CDR3 is TGTGCCAGTATCGATAGCGGGGGAAAACTGTTTTTT. This codes for CASIDSGGKLFF.

The chain couples TRBV30 to TRBJ1-1; 8 bases map to TRBD1. CDR1 is GTSNPN and CDR2 is SVGIG in the germline V gene (reference sequence). Losses at the gene ends were 3 bases for V and 6 bases for J; bases not matched to a gene: 6. The CDR3 consists of 13 residues. The CDR3 DNA sequence: TGTGCCTGGAGCGGGGACAGGCGCGCTGAAGCTTTCTTT. Protein sequence: CAWSGDRRAEAFF.

This chain joins TRBV29-1 and TRBJ1-2, with D possibly being TRBD1 (6 bases). This CDR3 spans 13 amino acids. Trimming removed 7 bases at V and 4 bases at J, with 16 bases between. Germline CDR1 and CDR2: SQVTM and ANQGSEA. The CDR3 spells CSAPTGTFYGYTF. The CDR3 DNA follows: TGCAGCGCCCCGACAGGTACTTTCTATGGCTACACCTTC.

The chain combines TRBV21-1 with TRBJ2-2; the table calls TRBD2, which could not be checked here. TRBV21-1 is termed a pseudogene. The CDR3 has 17 amino acids. The CDR3 loop is CASSKRAGHTNTGELFF. CDR3 coding DNA: TGTGCCAGCAGCAAAAGAGCGGGACATACGAACACCGGGGAGCTGTTTTTT.

The V gene is TRBV2, the J gene TRBJ2-5; tentatively, D is TRBD1 (6 bases). CDR1 is SNHLY and CDR2 is FYNNEI in the germline V gene. Trimming removed 5 bases from V and 1 base from J, with 11 bases in between. There are 14 residues in the CDR3. The CDR3 region is CASSPGTLQETQYF. CDR3 DNA: TGTGCCAGCAGTCCCGGGACACTCCAAGAGACCCAGTACTTC.

The CDR3 DNA reads as TGTGCCAGCAGCTTAATCAGCACCGGGGAGCTGTTTTTT. Translating it yields CASSLISTGELFF. The rearrangement uses TRBV7-3 and TRBJ2-2, with unresolved D. The CDR3 loop spans 13 amino acids. With 1 base removed from V and 4 bases from J, the gap between germline ends came to 4 bases. Germline V CDR1 and CDR2: SGHTA, FQGTGA.

The rearrangement uses TRBV15 and TRBJ2-3; 9 bases line up with TRBD1. CDR3 length equals 15 residues. Germline V gene sequence: CDR1 LNHNV, CDR2 YYDKDF (reference sequence). The trim removed 7 bases at V and 1 base at J, leaving 6 bases unmatched. As DNA, the CDR3 is TGTGCCACCAAACTCTGGACAGGGGGCACAGATACGCAGTATTTT. Protein sequence: CATKLWTGGTDTQYF.

The chain couples TRBV5-1 to TRBJ2-2; D unresolved. Per germline, CDR1 SGHRS and CDR2 YFSETQ. V was clipped by 0 bases and J by 5 bases, with 8 bases between them. This CDR3 contains 14 residues. The CDR3 nucleotides read TGCGCCAGCAGCTTGGGGCGGCGGACCGGGGAGCTGTTTTTT. This encodes CASSLGRRTGELFF.

The chain has TRBV19 and TRBJ1-4; a weak D match, TRBD1 (5 bases). There are 15 residues in the CDR3. V was pared by 2 bases and J by 7 bases, with 14 bases between. Germline V gene sequence: CDR1 LNHDA, CDR2 SQIVND (reference sequence). This CDR3 reads CASSILSGTAEKLFF. CDR3 sequence (DNA): TGTGCCAGTAGTATACTGTCAGGGACTGCTGAAAAACTGTTTTTT. Using reference TRBV19 and TRBJ1-4 for the parts outside the CDR3, the full variable domain is DGGITQSPKYLFRKEGQNVTLSCEQNLNHDAMYWYRQDPGQGLRLIYYSQIVNDFQKGDIAEGYSVSREKKESFPLTVTSAQKNPTAFYLCASSILSGTAEKLFFGSGTQLSVL.

J is TRBJ1-4 and V is TRBV11-2; D is unresolved. The germline V gene has CDR1 SGHAT and CDR2 FQNNGV. The CDR3 is 16 residues long. The V and J ends lost 1 base and 6 bases respectively, with 15 bases between them. CDR3 sequence: CASSLVRGRRYEKLFF. The CDR3 DNA is TGTGCCAGCAGCTTAGTACGGGGTAGGCGCTATGAAAAACTGTTTTTT.

As to this clone: The same CDR3 can be traced to other DNA sequences in this sample. The chain carries TRBV27 and TRBJ2-5; 10 bases are a match to TRBD2. The CDR3 contains 15 residues. The V segment lost 5 bases and the J segment 5 bases; nucleotides outside the gene matches: 8. Per the germline V gene, CDR1 is MNHEY and CDR2 is SMNVEV (reference sequence). This chain's CDR3 is CASSLLAGVSETQYF. Written as DNA, the CDR3 is TGTGCCAGCAGTCTCCTAGCGGGAGTATCCGAGACCCAGTACTTC.

The gene calls are TRBV27 and TRBJ2-7; D is unresolved. The CDR3 is 13 residues long. Germline V gene sequence: CDR1 MNHEY, CDR2 SMNVEV (reference sequence). The V and J ends lost 3 bases and 7 bases respectively, with 13 bases between them. CDR3 nucleotide sequence: TGTGCCAGCAGTTTGGTCGCACGGAGAGAGCAGTACTTC. Protein: CASSLVARREQYF.

The chain is built from TRBV6-5 and TRBJ1-5; 7 bases agree with TRBD1. V shed 6 bases and J 4 bases; nucleotides not matched to a gene: 6. The CDR3 length is 14 residues. Germline V gene sequence: CDR1 MNHEY, CDR2 SVGAGI. The DNA of the CDR3 is TGTGCCAGCAGCCTGGGACAGAGTAATCAGCCCCAGCATTTT. Protein product: CASSLGQSNQPQHF.

The chain joins TRBV7-8 to TRBJ2-1; D call uncertain. CDR3 length equals 13 residues. Trimming took 1 base from V and 7 from J, leaving 8 bases between them. The V gene's germline CDR1 is SGHVS and CDR2 FQNEAQ. The CDR3 bases are TGTGCCAGCAGCTTAGGGGCATTAAATGAGCAGTTCTTC. Protein sequence: CASSLGALNEQFF.

This clone was seen only once. For the CDR3, the DNA is TGTGCCAGCAGCGTAGATCAGGGTCAGCCCCAGCATTTT. Translating it yields CASSVDQGQPQHF. The rearrangement joins TRBV9 to TRBJ1-5; weak D call: TRBD1 (5 bases). Germline V gene data show CDR1 as SGDLS and CDR2 as YYNGEE. With 0 bases removed from V and 6 bases from J, the gap between germline ends came to 7 bases. This CDR3 contains 13 residues.

Only one count was recorded for this clone. V usage is TRBV13 and J usage is TRBJ2-1; no definite D call. Germline-derived CDR1 and CDR2 are PRHDT and FYEKMQ (reference sequence). V was cut by 3 bases and J by 0 bases, with 15 bases left in between. CDR3 length: 17 residues. The CDR3 bases are TGTGCCAGCAGCTTCCTGGTGGTCCCGAGCTCCTACAATGAGCAGTTCTTC. Its translation is CASSFLVVPSSYNEQFF. Based on the CDR3 plus reference TRBV13 and TRBJ2-1, the full variable domain is AAGVIQSPRHLIKEKRETATLKCYPIPRHDTVYWYQQGPGQDPQFLISFYEKMQSDKGSIPDRFSAQQFSDYHSELNMSSLELGDSALYFCASSFLVVPSSYNEQFFGPGTRLTVL.

The chain employs TRBV5-4 and TRBJ2-1; D may be TRBD1 (6 bases). The CDR3 loop spans 16 amino acids. Trimming removed 1 base from V and 5 bases from J, with 16 bases in between. In germline, CDR1 is SGHNT, CDR2 YYREEE (reference sequence). The CDR3 loop reads CASSLPQNRANNEQFF. The CDR3, as DNA: TGTGCCAGCAGCTTGCCCCAGAACAGGGCAAACAATGAGCAGTTCTTC.

This clone was observed once. The chain links TRBV27 to TRBJ2-7, with TRBD1 as a possible D gene (7 bases). This CDR3 region has 16 residues. V was shortened by 0 bases and J by 2 bases, with 14 bases between the two germline ends. Per germline, CDR1 MNHEY and CDR2 SMNVEV (reference sequence). CDR3 sequence (DNA): TGTGCCAGCAGTTTATCGGAGGGGGCATATACCTACGAGCAGTACTTC. Amino acids: CASSLSEGAYTYEQYF.